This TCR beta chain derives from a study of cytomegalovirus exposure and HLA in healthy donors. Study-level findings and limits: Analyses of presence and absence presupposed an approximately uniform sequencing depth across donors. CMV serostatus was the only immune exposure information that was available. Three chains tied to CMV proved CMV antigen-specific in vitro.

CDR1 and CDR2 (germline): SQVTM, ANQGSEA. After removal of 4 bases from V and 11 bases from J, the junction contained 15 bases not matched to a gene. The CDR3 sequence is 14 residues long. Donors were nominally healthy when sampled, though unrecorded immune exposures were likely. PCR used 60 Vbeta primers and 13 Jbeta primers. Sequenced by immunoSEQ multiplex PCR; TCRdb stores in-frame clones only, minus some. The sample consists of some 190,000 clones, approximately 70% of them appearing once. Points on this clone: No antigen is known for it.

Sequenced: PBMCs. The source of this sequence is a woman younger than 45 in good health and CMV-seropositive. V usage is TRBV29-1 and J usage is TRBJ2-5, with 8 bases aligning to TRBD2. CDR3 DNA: TGCAGCGTTGGTATGGGGGGGGCGCGGGGGGAGCAGTACTTC. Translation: CSVGMGGARGEQYF. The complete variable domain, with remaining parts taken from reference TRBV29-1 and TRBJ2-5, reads SAVISQKPSRDICQRGTSLTIQCQVDSQVTMMFWYRQQPGQSLTLIATANQGSEATYESGFVIDKFPISRPNLTFSTLTVSNMSPEDSSIYLCSVGMGGARGEQYFGPGTRLLVL.